This TCR beta chain was recorded in a study of shared clonotypes between healthy human individuals. About this clone itself: Its antigen remains unidentified.

Sequencing used immunoSEQ multiplex PCR; TCRdb keeps in-frame clones, though not all of them. The table includes about 2 million clones, about 95% detected once. The naive CD8 population came from CD45RO-negative cells selected for CCR7, without terminally differentiated effector memory CD45RA+ cells. V was pared by 3 bases and J by 7 bases, with 8 bases of the junction left unmatched. The V gene's germline CDR1 is SEHNR and CDR2 FQNEAQ (reference sequence). The CDR3 is 15 amino acids. Findings and caveats of the study: Tissue TCR repertoires likely differ from these blood-only repertoires.

J is TRBJ2-1 and V is TRBV7-9, with TRBD2 identical over 8 bases. This TCR was recovered from a man between 18 and 29 years old in good health. Sequencing was performed on naive CD8+ T cells sorted from blood. Here the CDR3 reads CASSFPRTSNNEQFF. As DNA, the CDR3 is TGTGCCAGCAGCTTCCCGAGGACTAGCAATAATGAGCAGTTCTTC.